The source of this T cell receptor beta chain is a study of blood T cell repertoires in COVID-19. About the research overall: COVID-19 samples collected from the United States, Italy and Spain covered acute and convalescent phases.

Seattle participants joined during active infection and were tracked over time. V was pared by 7 bases and J by 0 bases, with 9 bases between. The V gene's germline CDR1 is SNHLY and CDR2 FYNNEI. The CDR3 has 13 residues. Original processing notes: For nucleated cells, counts were estimated from reference gene primer amplification. Only in-frame clones appear in the TCRdb table, and some are missing; sequencing was by immunoSEQ multiplex PCR. The V and J calls and clone size come from that table; D and trimming were worked out from the DNA. Here the sample spans 90,000 or so clones, 90% being singletons.

The source of this sequence is a man younger than 30 with COVID-19, enrolled during active disease. The sample consisted of peripheral blood. The rearrangement joins TRBV2 to TRBJ1-2, with D perhaps TRBD1 (6 bases). The CDR3 protein is CASTGQSNYGYTF. Written as DNA, the CDR3 is TGTGCCAGCACCGGACAGTCTAACTATGGCTACACCTTC.